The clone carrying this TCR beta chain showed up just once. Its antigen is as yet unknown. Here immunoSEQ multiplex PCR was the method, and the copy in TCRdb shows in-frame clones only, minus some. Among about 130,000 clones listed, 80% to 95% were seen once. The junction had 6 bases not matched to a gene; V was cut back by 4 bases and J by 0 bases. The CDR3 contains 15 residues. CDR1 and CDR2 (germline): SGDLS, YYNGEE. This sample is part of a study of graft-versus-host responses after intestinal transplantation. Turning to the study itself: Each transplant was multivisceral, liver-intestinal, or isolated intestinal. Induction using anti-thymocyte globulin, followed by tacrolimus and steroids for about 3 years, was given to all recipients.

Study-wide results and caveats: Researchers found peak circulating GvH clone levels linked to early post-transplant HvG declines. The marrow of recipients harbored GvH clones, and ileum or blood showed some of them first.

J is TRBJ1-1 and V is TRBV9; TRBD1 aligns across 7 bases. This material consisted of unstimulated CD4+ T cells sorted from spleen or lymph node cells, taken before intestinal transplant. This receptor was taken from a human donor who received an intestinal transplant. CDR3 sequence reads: CASSLRQGMNTEAFF. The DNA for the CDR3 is TGTGCCAGCAGCCTCCGACAGGGAATGAACACTGAAGCTTTCTTT.